What follows are 8 T cell receptor beta chains derived from one specimen sequenced in a study of T cells after yellow fever vaccination. Each CDR3 protein is one row after TCRdb ran MiXCR on the 5' RACE reads. The sample lists more than 250,000 distinct CDR3 sequences, 6.8% seen once, with around 17% in the top ten. Material: PBMCs, obtained approximately 47 days after the first yellow fever vaccination. These receptors were taken from a man younger than 35 who received the YFV17D yellow fever vaccine.

This chain connects TRBV10-3 to TRBJ1-2; no clear D gene. V dropped 4 bases and J dropped 2 bases, with 14 bases sitting between them. Germline CDR1 is ENHRY and CDR2 is SYGVKD. This CDR3 has 15 residues. The CDR3 DNA reads as TGTGCCATCAGTGGGGCAAGTCCCTTGAACTATGGCTACACCTTC. Translation gives CAISGASPLNYGYTF.

This clonotype was seen at least ten times. The chain employs TRBV3-1 and TRBJ1-1; TRBD1 agrees at 7 bases. The CDR3 sequence is 15 residues long. CDR1 is LGHDT, CDR2 YNNKEL, per germline (reference sequence). Trimming at V came to 3 bases and at J to 8 bases, leaving 12 bases not matched to a gene. The CDR3 here is CASSQELQGLPEAFF. CDR3 DNA: TGTGCCAGCAGCCAGGAATTACAGGGGCTCCCCGAAGCTTTCTTT.

This clonotype was counted a few times. CDR3 residues: CATNLAGGPLNEQFF. The DNA for the CDR3 is TGTGCCACCAACTTAGCGGGGGGGCCTTTGAATGAGCAGTTCTTC. This chain joins TRBV2 and TRBJ2-1, with 11 bases identical to TRBD2. Germline CDR1 SNHLY, CDR2 FYNNEI. This CDR3 spans 15 amino acids. V lost 10 bases to trimming and J lost 7 bases; unmatched junction nucleotides: 12.

The rearrangement links TRBV5-1 to TRBJ2-3; D might be TRBD2 (5 bases). Trimming removed 4 bases at V and 4 bases at J, with 13 bases between. Germline CDR1 reads SGHRS; CDR2 reads YFSETQ. The CDR3 covers 14 residues. The DNA of the CDR3 is TGCGCCAGCAGCCGATCGAGGGATGCAGATACGCAGTATTTT. It encodes CASSRSRDADTQYF.

At least ten counts were recorded for this clonotype. As DNA, the CDR3 is TGTGCCAGCAGCTCGATCTGGCGGCCCCAGCATTTT. Amino acid sequence: CASSSIWRPQHF. The rearrangement joins TRBV7-6 to TRBJ1-5; D remains unclear. V was clipped by 4 bases and J by 9 bases, with 10 bases between them. The CDR3 is 12 residues long. From germline, CDR1 is SGHVS and CDR2 FNYEAQ.

This clonotype was picked up many times. V usage is TRBV10-3 and J usage is TRBJ2-2; D gene unclear. Trimming shortened V by 2 bases and J by 1 base, and 11 bases separated the two germline ends. Per the germline V gene, CDR1 is ENHRY and CDR2 is SYGVKD. The CDR3 length is 16 residues. The CDR3: CAISERAVRNTGELFF. The CDR3 region has the DNA TGTGCCATCAGTGAGAGGGCTGTGAGGAACACCGGGGAGCTGTTTTTT.

The chain is built from TRBV10-3 and TRBJ2-2, with 8 positions matching TRBD2. CDR3 length equals 15 residues. The ends lost 3 bases at V and 7 bases at J; junction bases unmatched: 7. The germline V gene has CDR1 ENHRY and CDR2 SYGVKD. The CDR3 reads CAISEPGGRNGELFF. The CDR3 DNA reads as TGTGCCATCAGTGAACCGGGGGGGCGGAACGGGGAGCTGTTTTTT.

This clonotype was seen more than once but under ten times. The rearrangement uses TRBV7-3 and TRBJ1-6, with TRBD1 matching over 10 bases. Germline CDR1 and CDR2: SGHTA and FQGTGA. CDR3 length: 15 residues. V gave up 2 bases and J gave up 10 bases; unmatched junction bases: 5. CDR3 region: CASSLEGQGSSPLHF. CDR3 DNA: TGTGCCAGCAGCTTAGAGGGACAGGGGAGCTCACCCCTCCACTTT.